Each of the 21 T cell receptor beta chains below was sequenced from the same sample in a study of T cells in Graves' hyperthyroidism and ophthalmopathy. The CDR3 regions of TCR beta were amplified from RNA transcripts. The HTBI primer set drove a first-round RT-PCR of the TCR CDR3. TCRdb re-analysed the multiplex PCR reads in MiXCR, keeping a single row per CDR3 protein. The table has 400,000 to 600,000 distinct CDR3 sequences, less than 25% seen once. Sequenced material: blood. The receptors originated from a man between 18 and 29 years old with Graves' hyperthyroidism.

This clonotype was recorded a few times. The CDR3 region is CASSLVGPRIYGYTF. CDR3 bases: TGTGCCAGCAGCTTAGTAGGTCCCCGAATCTATGGCTACACCTTC. The chain links TRBV11-3 to TRBJ1-2; D remains unclear. CDR1 and CDR2 from the germline V gene are SGHNT and YENEEA. Deletions cut 1 base from V and 4 bases from J, with 13 bases between. The CDR3 is 15 residues long.

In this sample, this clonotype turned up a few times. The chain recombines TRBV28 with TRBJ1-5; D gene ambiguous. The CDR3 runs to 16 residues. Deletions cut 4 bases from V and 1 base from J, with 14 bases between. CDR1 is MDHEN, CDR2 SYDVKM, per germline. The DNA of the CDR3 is TGTGCCAGCAGTTCCCACGTCGGATCGAGCAATCAGCCCCAGCATTTT. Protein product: CASSSHVGSSNQPQHF.

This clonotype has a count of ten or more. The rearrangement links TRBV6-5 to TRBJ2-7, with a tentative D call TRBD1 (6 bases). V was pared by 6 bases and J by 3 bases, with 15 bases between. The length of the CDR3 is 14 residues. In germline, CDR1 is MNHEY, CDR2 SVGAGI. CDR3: CASSLLTGVYEQYF. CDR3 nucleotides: TGTGCCAGCAGCCTCCTGACAGGAGTCTACGAGCAGTACTTC.

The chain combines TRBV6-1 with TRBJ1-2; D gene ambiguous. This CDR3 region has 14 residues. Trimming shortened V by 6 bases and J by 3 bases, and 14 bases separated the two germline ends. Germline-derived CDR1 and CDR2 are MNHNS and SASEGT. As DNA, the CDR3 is TGTGCCAGCAGAACGGACGGAAACGACTATGGCTACACCTTC. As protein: CASRTDGNDYGYTF.

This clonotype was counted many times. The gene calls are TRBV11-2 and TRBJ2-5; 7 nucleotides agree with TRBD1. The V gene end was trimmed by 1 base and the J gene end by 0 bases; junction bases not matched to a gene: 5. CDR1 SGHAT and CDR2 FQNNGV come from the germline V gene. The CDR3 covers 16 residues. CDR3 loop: CASSLAGTAYQETQYF. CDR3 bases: TGTGCCAGCAGCTTAGCTGGGACAGCGTACCAAGAGACCCAGTACTTC.

The CDR3 spells CASRGDSLLATQYF. In nucleotides, the CDR3 is TGTGCCAGCAGGGGGGACAGTCTTCTTGCGACGCAGTACTTC. This rearrangement joins TRBV6-1 to TRBJ2-7; 7 bases align to TRBD1. V shed 6 bases and J 9 bases; nucleotides not matched to a gene: 14. The CDR3 runs 14 residues. Germline V gene lookup returns CDR1 MNHNS and CDR2 SASEGT.

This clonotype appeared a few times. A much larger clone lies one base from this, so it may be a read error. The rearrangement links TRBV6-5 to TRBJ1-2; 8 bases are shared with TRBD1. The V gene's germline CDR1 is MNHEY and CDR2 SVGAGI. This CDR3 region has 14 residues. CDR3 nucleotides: TGTGCCAGCAGTTATTCCGCTCAGGGGGCGGGCTACATCTTC. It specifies CASSYSAQGAGYIF.

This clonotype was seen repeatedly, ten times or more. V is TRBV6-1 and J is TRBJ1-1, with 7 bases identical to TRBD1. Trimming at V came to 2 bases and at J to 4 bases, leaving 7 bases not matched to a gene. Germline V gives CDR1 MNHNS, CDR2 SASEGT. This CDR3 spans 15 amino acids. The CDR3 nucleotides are TGTGCCAGCAGTGAAACTCCAGGGGGTAGCACTGAAGCTTTCTTT. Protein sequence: CASSETPGGSTEAFF.

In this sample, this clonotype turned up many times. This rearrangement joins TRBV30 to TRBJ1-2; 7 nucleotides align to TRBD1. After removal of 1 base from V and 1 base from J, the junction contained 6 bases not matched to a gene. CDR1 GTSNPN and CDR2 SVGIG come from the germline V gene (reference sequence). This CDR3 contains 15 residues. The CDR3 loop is CAWSGGTANNYGYTF. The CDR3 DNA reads TGTGCCTGGAGTGGAGGGACAGCAAATAACTATGGCTACACCTTC.

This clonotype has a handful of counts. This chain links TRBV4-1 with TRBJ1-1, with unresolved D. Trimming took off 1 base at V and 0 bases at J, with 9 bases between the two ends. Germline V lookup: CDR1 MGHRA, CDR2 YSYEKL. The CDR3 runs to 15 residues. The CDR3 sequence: CASSQVSGLNTEAFF. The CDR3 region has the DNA TGCGCCAGCAGCCAAGTGAGTGGGTTGAACACTGAAGCTTTCTTT.

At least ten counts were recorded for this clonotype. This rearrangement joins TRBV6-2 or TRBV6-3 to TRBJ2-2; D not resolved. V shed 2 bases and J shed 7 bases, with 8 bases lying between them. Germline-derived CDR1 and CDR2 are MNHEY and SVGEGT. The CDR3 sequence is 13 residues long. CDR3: CASSYGPGGELFF. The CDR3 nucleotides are TGTGCCAGCAGTTACGGTCCGGGCGGGGAGCTGTTTTTT.

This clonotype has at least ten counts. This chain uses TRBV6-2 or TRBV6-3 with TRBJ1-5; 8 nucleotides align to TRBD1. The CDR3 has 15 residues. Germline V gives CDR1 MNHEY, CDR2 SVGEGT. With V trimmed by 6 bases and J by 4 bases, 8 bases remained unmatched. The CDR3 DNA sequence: TGTGCCAGCAGATCACAGGGGGTTCCTAATCAGCCCCAGCATTTT. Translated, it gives CASRSQGVPNQPQHF.

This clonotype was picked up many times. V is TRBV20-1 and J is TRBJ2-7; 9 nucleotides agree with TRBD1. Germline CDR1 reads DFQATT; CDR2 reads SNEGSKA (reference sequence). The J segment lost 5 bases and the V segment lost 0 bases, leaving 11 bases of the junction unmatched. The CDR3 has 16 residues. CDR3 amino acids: CSARDGVGTGLNEQYF. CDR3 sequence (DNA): TGCAGTGCTAGAGATGGAGTTGGGACAGGGCTAAACGAGCAGTACTTC.

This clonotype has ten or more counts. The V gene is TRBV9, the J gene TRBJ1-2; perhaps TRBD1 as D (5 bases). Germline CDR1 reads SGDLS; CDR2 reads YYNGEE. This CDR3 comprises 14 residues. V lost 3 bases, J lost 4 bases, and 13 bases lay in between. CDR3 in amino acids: CASSAPGRIYGYTF. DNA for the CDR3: TGTGCCAGCAGCGCACCGGGACGCATCTATGGCTACACCTTC.

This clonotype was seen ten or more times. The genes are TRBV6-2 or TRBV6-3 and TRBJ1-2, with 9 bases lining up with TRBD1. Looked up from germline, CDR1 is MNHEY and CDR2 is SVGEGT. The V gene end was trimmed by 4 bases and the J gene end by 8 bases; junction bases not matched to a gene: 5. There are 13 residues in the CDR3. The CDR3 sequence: CASSWTGAGGYTF. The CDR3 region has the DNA TGTGCCAGCAGTTGGACAGGGGCGGGCGGCTACACCTTC.

The CDR3 region is CASSLGHRGSDEQYF. The CDR3, as DNA: TGTGCCAGCAGCTTAGGCCACAGGGGGTCCGACGAGCAGTACTTC. V is TRBV7-9 and J is TRBJ2-7; 8 bases agree with TRBD1. CDR1 is SEHNR and CDR2 is FQNEAQ in the germline V gene (reference sequence). CDR3 length: 15 residues. V lost 1 base, J lost 5 bases, and 7 bases stayed unmatched.

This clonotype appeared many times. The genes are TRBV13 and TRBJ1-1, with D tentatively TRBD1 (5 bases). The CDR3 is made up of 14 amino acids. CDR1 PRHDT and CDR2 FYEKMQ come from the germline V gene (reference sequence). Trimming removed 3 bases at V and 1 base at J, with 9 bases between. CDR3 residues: CASSLGRRNTEAFF. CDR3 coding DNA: TGTGCCAGCAGCTTGGGACGGAGGAACACTGAAGCTTTCTTT.

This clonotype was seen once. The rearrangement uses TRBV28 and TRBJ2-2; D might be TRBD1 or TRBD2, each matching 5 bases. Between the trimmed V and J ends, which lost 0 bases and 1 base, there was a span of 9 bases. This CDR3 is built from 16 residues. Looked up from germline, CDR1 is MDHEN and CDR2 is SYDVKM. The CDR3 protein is CASSLWGGGNTGELFF. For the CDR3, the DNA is TGTGCCAGCAGTTTATGGGGTGGGGGGAACACCGGGGAGCTGTTTTTT. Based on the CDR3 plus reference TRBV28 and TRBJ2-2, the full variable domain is DVKVTQSSRYLVKRTGEKVFLECVQDMDHENMFWYRQDPGLGLRLIYFSYDVKMKEKGDIPEGYSVSREKKERFSLILESASTNQTSMYLCASSLWGGGNTGELFFGEGSRLTVL.

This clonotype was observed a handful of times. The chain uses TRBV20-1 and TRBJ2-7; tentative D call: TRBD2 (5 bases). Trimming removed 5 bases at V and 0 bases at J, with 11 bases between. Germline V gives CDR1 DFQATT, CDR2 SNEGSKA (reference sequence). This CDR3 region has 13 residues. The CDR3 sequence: CSAEPGSSYEQYF. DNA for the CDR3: TGCAGTGCTGAACCGGGGAGCTCCTACGAGCAGTACTTC.

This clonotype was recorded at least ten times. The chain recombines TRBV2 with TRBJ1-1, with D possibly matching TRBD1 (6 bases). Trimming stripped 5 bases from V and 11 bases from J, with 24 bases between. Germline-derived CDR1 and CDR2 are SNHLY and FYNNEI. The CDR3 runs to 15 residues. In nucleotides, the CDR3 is TGTGCCAGCAGTTCCCCGGGTCTGGGATTAACAGGGGCTTTCTTT. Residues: CASSSPGLGLTGAFF.

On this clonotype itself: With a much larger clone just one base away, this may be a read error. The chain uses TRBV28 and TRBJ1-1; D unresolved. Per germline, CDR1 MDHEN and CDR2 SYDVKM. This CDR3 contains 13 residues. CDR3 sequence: CASSPGWSTEACF. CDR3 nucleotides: TGTGCCAGCAGTCCGGGGTGGTCCACTGAAGCTTGCTTT.